Sequencing of this TCR beta chain was carried out in a study of blood T cell repertoires in COVID-19. Looking at the study overall: Acute and convalescent COVID-19 samples came from the United States, Italy and Spain. T cells, B-cell-depleted T cells, or PBMCs supplied cDNA or gDNA.

Authors' processing steps: Estimated nucleated cell counts came from reference gene primer amplification. Produced via immunoSEQ multiplex PCR; TCRdb's table is partial and in-frame only. D and trimming come from the DNA, and the V and J calls and clone size come from that table. This table has around 100,000 clones, roughly 80% appearing once. V gave up 9 bases and J gave up 1 base; unmatched junction bases: 8. Germline V CDR1 and CDR2: SGHRS, YFSETQ. The CDR3 runs 14 residues. The V gene is TRBV5-1, the J gene TRBJ2-7; 9 bases are a match to TRBD1. This receptor was obtained from a man aged 70 or older with active or convalescent COVID-19. Material for sequencing was peripheral blood. The CDR3 protein is CATSGQGDSYEQYF. The CDR3 DNA sequence: TGCGCCACCTCGGGACAGGGAGATTCCTACGAGCAGTACTTC.